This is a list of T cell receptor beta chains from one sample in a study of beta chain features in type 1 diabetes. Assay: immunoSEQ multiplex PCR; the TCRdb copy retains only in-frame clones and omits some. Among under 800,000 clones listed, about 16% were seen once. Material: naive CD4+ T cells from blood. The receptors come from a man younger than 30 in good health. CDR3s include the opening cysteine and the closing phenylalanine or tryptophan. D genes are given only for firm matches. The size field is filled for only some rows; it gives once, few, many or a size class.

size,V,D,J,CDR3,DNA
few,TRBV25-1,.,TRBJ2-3,CASSSLANTDTQYF,TGTGCCAGCAGTTCTCTAGCGAACACAGATACGCAGTATTTT
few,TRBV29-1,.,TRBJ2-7,CSVGAPTGRSSYEQYF,TGCAGCGTTGGGGCGCCGACAGGCCGTAGCTCCTACGAGCAGTACTTC
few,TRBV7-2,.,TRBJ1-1,CASSLAHGGGTEAFF,TGTGCCAGCAGCTTAGCCCACGGGGGAGGCACTGAAGCTTTCTTT
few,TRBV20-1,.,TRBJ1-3,CSASSGNTIYF,TGCAGTGCCAGCTCTGGAAACACCATATATTTT
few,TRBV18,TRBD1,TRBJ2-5,CASSRDRVETQYF,TGTGCCAGCTCAAGGGACAGGGTCGAGACCCAGTACTTC
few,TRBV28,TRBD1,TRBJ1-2,CASSAGGSYGYTF,TGTGCCAGCAGTGCAGGGGGCTCTTATGGCTACACCTTC
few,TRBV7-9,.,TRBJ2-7,CASSLASQSYEQYF,TGTGCCAGCAGCTTAGCGAGTCAGTCCTACGAGCAGTACTTC
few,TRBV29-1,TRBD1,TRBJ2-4,CSVEDRTGDLVIQYF,TGCAGCGTTGAGGACCGGACAGGGGATTTGGTCATTCAGTACTTC
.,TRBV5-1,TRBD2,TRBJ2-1,CASSLKLAGGHNEQFF,TGCGCCAGCAGCTTAAAGCTAGCGGGGGGACACAATGAGCAGTTCTTC
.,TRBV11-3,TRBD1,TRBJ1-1,CASSSRQGGTEAFF,TGTGCCAGCAGCTCGAGACAGGGGGGCACTGAAGCTTTCTTT
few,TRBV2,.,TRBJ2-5,CASRAGDPRETQYF,TGTGCCAGCAGGGCAGGTGACCCGCGAGAGACCCAGTACTTC
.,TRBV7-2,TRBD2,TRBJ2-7,CASSRDYAYEQYF,TGTGCCAGCAGCCGGGACTACGCCTACGAGCAGTACTTC
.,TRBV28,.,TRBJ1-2,CASLGGGPNLYGYTF,TGTGCCAGTCTGGGGGGGGGACCGAACCTCTATGGCTACACCTTC
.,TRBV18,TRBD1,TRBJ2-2,CASSPSGTGTSGELFF,TGTGCCAGCTCACCCTCCGGGACAGGGACCTCCGGGGAGCTGTTTTTT